This TCR beta chain emerged from a study of blood T cell repertoires in COVID-19 (dated by TCRdb to 2018 to 2021). Looking at the study overall: Samples covering the acute and convalescent phases of COVID-19 were provided by collaborators in the United States, Italy and Spain. Deeply sampled blood TCRbeta repertoires from subjects exposed to, actively infected with, or recovered from COVID-19 were included in the dataset. The prospective study material was composed of cDNA or gDNA derived from T cells, B-cell-depleted T cells, or PBMCs. The repertoires were made available in a free public database intended to serve as a resource for research on the immune response to SARS-CoV-2. A de-identified subject ID, COVID-19 status, age in years and sex were almost always included in the sample metadata. Samples were obtained from the ongoing ImmuneRACE study (first 160 participants) and from 1,254 subjects provided by 6 global collaborators. Where available, HLA class I and class II types were taken from metadata supplied by the sample provider and were not determined by assay-based typing. What the study reported, not specific to this receptor: How much clinical and demographic metadata was included differed by source and by participant, and the metadata was provided uncurated.

This clone was counted a few times. Its binding antigen is unknown. No much larger clone is present one base from it, and per-base qualities are unavailable. The immunoSEQ Assay, a bias-controlled multiplex PCR, was used to amplify TCRbeta CDR3 regions from genomic DNA. The original pipeline was this. Within the assay, amplification of reference gene primers was used to estimate how many nucleated cells each sample contained. To quantify the absolute abundance of each unique TCRbeta CDR3 rearrangement, sequence reads were collapsed and filtered. Productive Simpson clonality was computed per sample as the square root of Simpson's diversity index over productive rearrangements. TCRdb obtained this table from immuneACCESS and retained in-frame rearrangements with V and J assigned. These tables miss some clones; where compared with another copy, unresolved V genes account for less than half of the shortfall, and the remainder is unexplained. Clonal size and the V and J genes are those of that table, whereas D and trimming came from the DNA. Within this sample are 120,000 to 150,000 clones, with over 60% of them counted one time only. The top ten clonotypes cover roughly 14% of the sample.

From the cysteine through the phenylalanine, the CDR3 covers 21 amino acids. Kept here is only the CDR3 DNA, which spans 63 bases and is read in frame from base 1. Clipping removes 5 bases from V and 0 bases from J, with 19 as the unmatched junction base count. The germline V gene yields MDHEN for CDR1 and SYDVKM for CDR2. Collaborating institutions collected whole blood in K2EDTA tubes following their own protocols. For TCRbeta analysis, collaborators shipped samples as frozen whole blood, isolated PBMCs, or DNA extracted from either of those sample types. The sequence was obtained from a man older than 75 with acute or convalescent COVID-19. The rearranged chain carries TRBV28 and TRBJ2-6; 7 central bases correspond to TRBD1. The sequenced material came from peripheral blood. CDR3 reads: CASSPRTGSGRVSSGANVLTF. In nucleotides, the sequence is TGTGCCAGCAGTCCACGGACAGGCAGCGGACGGGTCTCCTCTGGGGCCAACGTCCTGACTTTC.